This TCR beta chain emerged from a study of tumor and adjacent non-tumor tissue in lung cancer. Points from the study as a whole: In normal lung, the top 100 clones were significantly more dominant than in tumor. Higher tumor TCR diversity was associated with shorter survival.

A modified ARM-PCR protocol with three rounds of nested PCR amplified TCRbeta. From the multiplex PCR reads, TCRdb called clonotypes with MiXCR, one entry per CDR3 protein. The sample contains 65,000 to 90,000 distinct CDR3 sequences, roughly 70% of which appear only once. Note on this clonotype: Antigen: not known.

Germline assignment: CDR1 SQVTM and CDR2 ANQGSEA. V trimming: 4 bases; J trimming: 4 bases; junction bases outside the gene matches: 13. The CDR3 runs 16 residues. This sample's RNA came from whole unsorted tissue. The chain is built from TRBV29-1 and TRBJ2-3; 8 nucleotides match TRBD1. The source material was lung tumor tissue. The receptor comes from a woman in her sixties or seventies with non-small cell lung cancer. The CDR3, as DNA: TGCAGCGTTGGAGAGACTGGGACAGGCCCCCCAGATACGCAGTATTTT. Protein: CSVGETGTGPPDTQYF.